These 20 T cell receptor beta chains share one sample of origin, sequenced in a study of blood T cell repertoires in COVID-19. The method was immunoSEQ multiplex PCR; TCRdb's version includes in-frame clones alone and lacks a portion of them. The table has 140,000 or so clones, around nine tenths seen once. What was sequenced was peripheral blood. The receptors here all came from a woman aged 45-59 years with acute or convalescent COVID-19.

The V call is TRBV6-5, the J call TRBJ1-1; D might be TRBD1 (6 bases). The V gene lost 7 bases and the J gene lost 2 bases, with 14 bases spanning the gap. The CDR3 has 14 amino acids. In germline, CDR1 is MNHEY, CDR2 SVGAGI. The CDR3 DNA sequence: TGTGCCAGCATAGGGGGAACAGCAAACACTGAAGCTTTCTTT. As protein: CASIGGTANTEAFF.

The CDR3 loop is CASSSTRHRNQPQHF. In nucleotides, the CDR3 is TGTGCCAGCAGCTCCACAAGGCACAGAAATCAGCCCCAGCATTTT. The chain links TRBV11-2 to TRBJ1-5, with unresolved D. Deletions cut 4 bases from V and 4 bases from J, with 14 bases between. The CDR3 loop spans 15 amino acids. Germline-derived CDR1 and CDR2 are SGHAT and FQNNGV.

The chain couples TRBV9 to TRBJ2-2, with TRBD2 identical over 7 bases. CDR1 is SGDLS and CDR2 is YYNGEE in the germline V gene. The J segment lost 4 bases and the V segment lost 3 bases, leaving 0 bases of the junction unmatched. This CDR3 region has 13 residues. CDR3 DNA sequence: TGTGCCAGCAGCGCGGGGGGCACCGGGGAGCTGTTTTTT. Residues: CASSAGGTGELFF. The entire variable domain, with the rest obtained from reference TRBV9 and TRBJ2-2, is as follows: DSGVTQTPKHLITATGQRVTLRCSPRSGDLSVYWYQQSLDQGLQFLIQYYNGEERAKGNILERFSAQQFPDLHSELNLSSLELGDSALYFCASSAGGTGELFFGEGSRLTVL.

The V and J genes are TRBV6-5 and TRBJ2-4; 10 bases map to TRBD1. Germline CDR1 reads MNHEY; CDR2 reads SVGAGI. J was trimmed by 6 bases and V by 4 bases; bases with no gene match: 3. CDR3 length: 14 amino acids. CDR3 sequence: CASSSGTGVNIQYF. DNA of the CDR3: TGTGCCAGCAGTTCCGGGACAGGGGTAAACATTCAGTACTTC.

The chain employs TRBV5-1 and TRBJ2-1; no clear D gene. V gave up 4 bases and J gave up 0 bases, with 14 bases separating them. The CDR3 length is 16 residues. The germline V gene has CDR1 SGHRS and CDR2 YFSETQ. The CDR3 bases are TGCGCCAGCAGCGCGTCCTTGTCCAACTCCTACAATGAGCAGTTCTTC. This encodes CASSASLSNSYNEQFF.

V and J are TRBV28 and TRBJ1-3, with 10 positions matching TRBD1. The germline gives CDR1 MDHEN, CDR2 SYDVKM. This CDR3 has 14 amino acids. The V gene end was trimmed by 10 bases and the J gene end by 7 bases; junction bases not matched to a gene: 10. The CDR3 bases are TGTGCCATCTCAGGCCCGGGACAGGGGAACACCATATATTTT. As protein: CAISGPGQGNTIYF.

Turning to this clone: An end of the junction differs from the germline gene, which may be a read error. V usage is TRBV7-7 and J usage is TRBJ1-1, with TRBD1 identical over 7 bases. Germline loops: CDR1 SSHAT, CDR2 FNYEAQ (reference sequence). The CDR3 consists of 15 residues. CDR3 loop: CASSLRPGGNTEAFF. CDR3 DNA sequence: TGTGCTAGCAGCTTACGGCCAGGGGGAAACACTGAAGCTTTCTTT.

The V call is TRBV13, the J call TRBJ2-7; D possibly corresponds to TRBD1 (5 bases). Germline assignment: CDR1 PRHDT and CDR2 FYEKMQ (reference sequence). V gave up 3 bases and J gave up 2 bases, with 11 bases separating them. This CDR3 is built from 14 residues. The CDR3 nucleotides read TGTGCCAGCAGCTTTGCCAGGGTCGCCTACGAGCAGTACTTC. As protein: CASSFARVAYEQYF.

The chain uses TRBV5-1 and TRBJ2-5, with 12 bases identical to TRBD2. The CDR3 has 16 amino acids. Germline CDR1 reads SGHRS; CDR2 reads YFSETQ. V lost 3 bases, J lost 2 bases, and 5 bases stayed unmatched. CDR3 sequence: CASSSASGRAQETQYF. In DNA, the CDR3 is TGCGCCAGCAGCTCGGCTAGCGGGAGGGCACAAGAGACCCAGTACTTC.

This chain joins TRBV7-2 and TRBJ2-3; D perhaps matches TRBD2 (6 bases). This CDR3 is built from 18 residues. Looked up from germline, CDR1 is SGHTA and CDR2 is FQGNSA. Trimming left V 1 base short and J 2 bases short, with 19 bases between. This chain's CDR3 is CASSLGLDSGISTDTQYF. CDR3 nucleotide sequence: TGTGCCAGCAGCTTAGGTCTGGATAGCGGAATTTCCACAGATACGCAGTATTTT.

The chain carries TRBV29-1 and TRBJ2-1; 7 bases fit TRBD1. CDR1 and CDR2 from the germline V gene are SQVTM and ANQGSEA. V was clipped by 6 bases and J by 3 bases; unmatched bases: 8. CDR3 size: 14 residues. The CDR3 here is CSVHPGTVYNEQFF. Here the CDR3 DNA reads TGCAGCGTCCATCCCGGGACAGTCTACAATGAGCAGTTCTTC.

The chain combines TRBV7-2 with TRBJ1-5, with D possibly being TRBD1 (5 bases). The germline V gene has CDR1 SGHTA and CDR2 FQGNSA. This CDR3 contains 12 residues. Trimming took 5 bases from V and 9 from J, leaving 11 bases between them. CDR3 sequence: CASSVRQGPQHF. In nucleotides, the CDR3 is TGTGCCAGCAGCGTCCGTCAGGGGCCCCAGCATTTT.

In DNA form, the CDR3 reads TGTGCCAGCAGTAGGACAGGCCAAGAGACCCAGTACTTC. Translation: CASSRTGQETQYF. This chain connects TRBV6-5 to TRBJ2-5; 7 nucleotides line up with TRBD1. There are 13 residues in the CDR3. Trimming took 5 bases from V and 1 from J; bases not matched to a gene: 1. CDR1 and CDR2 (germline): MNHEY, SVGAGI.

The chain joins TRBV25-1 to TRBJ1-4; 8 bases are shared with TRBD1. After removal of 8 bases from V and 8 bases from J, the junction contained 7 bases not matched to a gene. The CDR3 is 13 residues long. Germline V gives CDR1 MGHDK, CDR2 SYGVNS. CDR3 amino acids: CASCGQGREKLFF. In nucleotides, the CDR3 is TGTGCCAGCTGCGGACAGGGACGGGAAAAACTGTTTTTT. Full variable domain (remainder filled in from reference TRBV25-1 and TRBJ1-4): EADIYQTPRYLVIGTGKKITLECSQTMGHDKMYWYQQDPGMELHLIHYSYGVNSTEKGDLSSESTVSRIRTEHFPLTLESARPSHTSQYLCASCGQGREKLFFGSGTQLSVL.

This chain links TRBV4-2 with TRBJ2-3; 9 bases match TRBD2. The trim removed 1 base at V and 0 bases at J, leaving 8 bases unmatched. This CDR3 has 18 residues. The germline CDR1 and CDR2 sequences are LGHNA and YNFKEQ. CDR3 bases: TGTGCCAGCAGCCAAGGGGTTAGCGGGAGACCTAGCACAGATACGCAGTATTTT. It codes for CASSQGVSGRPSTDTQYF.

J is TRBJ1-5 and V is TRBV5-4, with TRBD1 identical over 7 bases. The CDR3 length is 15 residues. J gave up 2 bases and V 4 bases, and 6 bases lay outside the gene matches. Germline CDR1 SGHNT, CDR2 YYREEE (reference sequence). Here the CDR3 DNA reads TGTGCCAGCAGCCAAACAGGGGCGCGCAATCAGCCCCAGCATTTT. It is translated as CASSQTGARNQPQHF.

V is TRBV5-4 and J is TRBJ1-1, with D perhaps matching TRBD1 (5 bases). V gave up 3 bases and J gave up 1 base, with 7 bases separating them. Germline CDR1 is SGHNT and CDR2 is YYREEE (reference sequence). This CDR3 has 13 residues. The CDR3 DNA follows: TGTGCCAGCAGCTCAACAGGGAACACTGAAGCTTTCTTT. Translation gives CASSSTGNTEAFF.

The chain employs TRBV4-1 and TRBJ1-6; D remains ambiguous. This CDR3 has 17 residues. Germline values: CDR1 MGHRA, CDR2 YSYEKL. V was pared by 0 bases and J by 2 bases, with 11 bases between. The CDR3 bases are TGCGCCAGCAGCCAAGACGGGGTCGGGGCCTATAATTCACCCCTCCACTTT. It yields the protein CASSQDGVGAYNSPLHF.

The rearrangement links TRBV7-3 to TRBJ2-7; 10 nucleotides line up with TRBD2. Unmatched junction bases numbered 2, after V lost 1 base and J lost 2 bases. The germline gives CDR1 SGHTA, CDR2 FQGTGA. The CDR3 is made up of 15 amino acids. CDR3 coding DNA: TGTGCCAGCAGCTTAATTGGGACTAGCGCCTACGAGCAGTACTTC. Its protein is CASSLIGTSAYEQYF.

This rearrangement joins TRBV6-5 to TRBJ2-2; D is unresolved. Trimming left V 4 bases short and J 8 bases short, with 8 bases between. This CDR3 is 12 amino acids long. From germline, CDR1 is MNHEY and CDR2 SVGAGI. The CDR3 loop is CASSWQIGELFF. In DNA, the CDR3 is TGTGCCAGCAGTTGGCAGATTGGGGAGCTGTTTTTT.